The T cell receptor (beta chain) described here comes from a study of T cell responses to AZD1222 COVID-19 vaccine (dated by TCRdb to the early 2020s). Regarding the complete study: AZD1222 recipients given second doses at about 4 weeks or at about 12 weeks were pooled, since spike-specific TCR depth and breadth were not found to differ between the two schedules. TCR sequencing was performed for 233 trial participants, of whom 200 to 220 were given two doses of AZD1222 and around 25 were given two doses of MenACWY control vaccine. Trial participants were enrolled into age subgroups of 18-55, 56-69 and 70-plus years, which contained around 150, 29 and 61 TCR-sequenced participants, respectively.

Deletion took 7 bases off V and 0 bases off J, with a span of 16 bases between the germline ends. Via the germline V gene (reference sequence), CDR1 is MNHEY and CDR2 SMNVEV. The CDR3 has 16 amino acids, counting the end cysteine and phenylalanine. Only the CDR3 DNA stays, 48 bases, in frame from base 1. The time point label here, explained by the study, means: baseline before first vaccination. Vaccinee samples came from UK trials COV001 and COV002, including a single-blind randomized controlled phase 2/3 trial of AZD1222 (ChAdOx1 nCoV-19) in healthy adults. For TCRbeta chain sequencing, PBMC samples from trial participants were taken at day 0 and at day 28 after the second dose. On the study overall, not on this receptor specifically: Epitopes outside the regions mutated in the B.1.351 and B.1.1.7 variants were reportedly recognized by nearly half of the unique spike-specific TCRs. Participants were mostly white British, with more females than males. The authors suggested clonal diversity may have been underestimated. CD4 TCRs associated with the vaccine covered the entire spike protein, and the dominant responses were in regions 160-218 and 743-854. After two AZD1222 doses, both the breadth and the depth of spike-specific TCRs were significantly higher than at day 0 and than in MenACWY recipients. In the small 56-69-year group, the increase in depth fell short of significance, most likely because of low power. Conclusions about previously exposed vaccinees are limited because only six or seven AZD1222 recipients were SARS-CoV-2 seropositive at baseline. Because no day 14 peak-response samples were available, repertoires were characterized only after the peak T cell response.

Comments on this clone: What antigen it recognizes has not been identified. Base qualities are not at hand, and no much larger clone is one base apart.

The CDR3 regions of human TCRbeta chains were subjected to immunosequencing. The authors' analysis ran thus. Repertoire TCRs were checked for matches against a reference library of SARS-CoV-2-specific TCRs that had been generated using the MIRA antigen-specificity platform. Breadth was defined as the fraction of unique TCRs that were SARS-CoV-2-associated, and depth was defined as the fraction of total T cells that were SARS-CoV-2-associated. Using the MIRA data, every spike-specific TCR was mapped to the spike region that the TCR reacted to and assigned to either a CD4 or a CD8 class. Log10-transformed breadth and depth values were compared by one-way ANOVA with Sidak's multiple comparisons tests. TCRdb stores this immuneACCESS table with in-frame sequences only. Part of the clones is absent; in the studies checked, under half of the shortfall reflects unresolved V genes, and no reason is known for the rest. The D gene and trimming were derived from the DNA, and the V and J assignments and clone size from that table. Counted in this sample were 130,000 to 150,000 clones; around 91% of them appeared once. The ten largest account for 5% of the sample.

Sequenced material: peripheral blood, taken on day 0 of AZD1222 vaccination. The TCR was taken from an adult in good health. Here the chain combines TRBV27 and TRBJ2-1, with a tentative D gene TRBD1 over 5 matching bases. The CDR3 reads as follows: CASTNSDTSSYNEQFF. Read as DNA, the sequence is TGTGCCAGCACGAATTCGGACACGAGCTCCTACAATGAGCAGTTCTTC.